The present T cell receptor beta chain was sequenced within a study of siplizumab effects on memory and regulatory T cells (dated by TCRdb to between 2018 and 2021). For the study in its entirety: The study looked at the effect of siplizumab, an anti-CD2 antibody, on alloreactive T-cell subsets in allogeneic mixed lymphocyte reactions made from human PBMCs.

On this clone: Its recognized antigen is unknown. No quality values exist for individual bases; no much larger clone is one base distant.

Sorted unstimulated T cells and proliferating T cells recovered from mixed lymphocyte reactions were subjected to TCRbeta CDR3 sequencing. Fresh whole blood from ten HLA-typed healthy donors was used as the source from which PBMCs were isolated. According to the germline V gene, CDR1 reads SGHRS and CDR2 reads YFSETQ. From the cysteine up to the phenylalanine, the CDR3 has a length of 16 residues. Only the CDR3 part of the read is kept: 48 bases, read in frame from the first base. V is trimmed back by 3 bases and J by 2 bases, and the junction contains 8 bases that no gene match accounts for. What the authors observed across the whole study: Greater diversity appeared to be present in unstimulated naive T cells than in memory T cells, and a substantial contribution to the alloresponse seemed to be made by naive cells. Because sequences at frequencies below about 10^-5 were poorly captured, only a minor fraction of alloreactive clones could be mapped back to unstimulated subsets. Whether proliferating Tregs from siplizumab cultures were suppressive was not functionally confirmed. About 75-95% of proliferating CD4+ or CD8+ clones could not be given a naive or memory phenotype. The cumulative frequency of alloreactive sequences traceable to unstimulated CD4+ memory T cells was significantly reduced by siplizumab. Among mappable alloreactive CD4+ clones, an average Treg-derived fraction of almost 70% was observed with siplizumab, compared with 25% to 30% in control reactions.

Libraries were constructed by the immunoSEQ multiplex PCR assay. Each sample had 90,000 to 100,000 TCR templates assayed by the deep sequencing platform. Genomic DNA extracted from sorted T cells was used for TCRbeta CDR3 sequencing. Per the authors' processing: Clonal analysis of TCRbeta CDR3 data was done in the R programming language. Alloreactive CD4+ and CD8+ clones were identified by comparing unstimulated samples to CFSE-low samples taken after the reaction. Regulatory or non-regulatory origin of alloreactive CD4+ clones was assigned by matching sequences to the sorted unstimulated Treg and non-Treg repertoires. TCRdb's version of the immuneACCESS table is confined to in-frame rearrangements and falls short of the full clone set. An unresolved V gene accounts for under half of the shortfall where checked; the remainder is of unknown origin. The V and J calls and the clone size are those of that table, but D and trimming were determined from the DNA. The sample contains around 77,000 clones, about 89% of them found a single time. Of the sample, around 28% is held by the ten largest clones.

Sequencing was performed on CD8+ T cells sorted from blood. The sequence derives from a human donor in good health. The chain is assembled from TRBV5-1 and TRBJ2-3, with 8 junctional bases fitting TRBD2. DNA sequence: TGCGCCAGCAGCTGGGTAGCGGGGACCATCACAGATACGCAGTATTTT. It specifies CASSWVAGTITDTQYF.